This T cell receptor (beta chain) was observed in a study of regulatory T cells in long-lasting Graves disease. With iRepertoire HTBI primers and Arm-PCR of CDR3 regions, TCR beta libraries were built. From the multiplex PCR reads, TCRdb called clonotypes with MiXCR, one entry per CDR3 protein. The table shows about 470,000 distinct CDR3 sequences, with roughly 20% occurring only once. This clonotype was found a few times. Stated time point: persistent/refractory GD, antithyroid drugs over 5 years with positive TRAb. From PBMCs, RNA was extracted and then used to make the TCR library. Approximately 9.9-milliliter peripheral blood samples went into EDTA tubes. V lost 11 bases, J lost 4 bases, and 15 bases stayed unmatched. Germline V gene data show CDR1 as ENHRY and CDR2 as SYGVKD. The CDR3 has 15 residues.

The specimen comprised peripheral blood mononuclear cells (PBMCs), sampled when the disease was refractory, from a patient treated with antithyroid drugs. This sequence originates from a female donor with Graves disease. V is TRBV10-3 and J is TRBJ2-7, with 9 bases lining up with TRBD1. CDR3 bases: TGTGCCTCCCAACAGGGCCGGACAGGGGCGTACGAGCAGTACTTC. It codes for CASQQGRTGAYEQYF.